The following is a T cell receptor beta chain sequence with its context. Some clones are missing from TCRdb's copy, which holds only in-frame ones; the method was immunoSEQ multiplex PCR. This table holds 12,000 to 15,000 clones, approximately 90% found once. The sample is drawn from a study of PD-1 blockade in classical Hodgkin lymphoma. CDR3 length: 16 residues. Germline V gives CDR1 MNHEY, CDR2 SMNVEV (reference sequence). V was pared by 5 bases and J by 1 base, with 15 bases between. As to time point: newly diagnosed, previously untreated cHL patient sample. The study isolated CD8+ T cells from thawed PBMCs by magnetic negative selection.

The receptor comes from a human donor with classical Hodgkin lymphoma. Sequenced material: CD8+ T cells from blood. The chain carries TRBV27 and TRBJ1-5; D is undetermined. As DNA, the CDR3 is TGTGCCAGCAGTCCCTCCTCAAGACTGAGCAATCAGCCCCAGCATTTT. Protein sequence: CASSPSSRLSNQPQHF.